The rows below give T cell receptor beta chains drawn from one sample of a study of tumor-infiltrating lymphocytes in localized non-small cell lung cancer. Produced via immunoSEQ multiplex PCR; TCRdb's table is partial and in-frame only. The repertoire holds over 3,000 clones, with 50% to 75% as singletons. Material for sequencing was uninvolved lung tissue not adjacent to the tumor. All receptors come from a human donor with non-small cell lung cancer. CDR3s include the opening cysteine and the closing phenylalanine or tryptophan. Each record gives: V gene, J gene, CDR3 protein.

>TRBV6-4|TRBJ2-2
CASSVESNTGELFF
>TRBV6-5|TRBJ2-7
CASSPPGRGSYEQYF
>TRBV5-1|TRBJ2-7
CASSTGTPYEQYF
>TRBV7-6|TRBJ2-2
CASSSGTGPGELFF
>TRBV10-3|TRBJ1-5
CAISDRDNQPQHF
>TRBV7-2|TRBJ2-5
CASSTGQGAKTQYF
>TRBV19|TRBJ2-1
CASMVRGGREQFF
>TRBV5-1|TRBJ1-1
CASSLAGGARTEAFF
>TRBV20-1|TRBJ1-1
CSARKPEEAFF
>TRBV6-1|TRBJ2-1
CASSETRGTSSYNEQFF
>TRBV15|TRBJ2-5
CATSRVQETQYF
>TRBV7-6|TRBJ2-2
CASSLVLAGGTNTGELFF
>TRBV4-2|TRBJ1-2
CASSQGGSYGYTF
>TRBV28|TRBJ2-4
CASSLKIGGLAKNIQYF
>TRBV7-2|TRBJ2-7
CASSLEAGDSYEQYF
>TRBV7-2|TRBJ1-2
CASSFPGGVNYGYTF
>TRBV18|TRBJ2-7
CASSPLPGSTEQYF
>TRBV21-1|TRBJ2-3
CASSPARTGEYTDTQYF
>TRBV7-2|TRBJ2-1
CASSTGTRAFNEQFF
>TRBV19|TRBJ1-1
CASSRQGVFEAFF
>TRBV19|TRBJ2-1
CASSWRDYNEQFF
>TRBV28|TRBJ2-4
CASSLEGLAAKNIQYF
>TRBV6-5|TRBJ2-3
CASRSPRGQYF
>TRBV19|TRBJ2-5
CASTTSGSSGETQYF
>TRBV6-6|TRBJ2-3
CASIESPGTDTQYF
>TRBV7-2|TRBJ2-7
CASSFAGVDEQYF
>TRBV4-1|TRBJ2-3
CASSRTSGTSTDTQYF
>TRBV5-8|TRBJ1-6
CASRVRGDSSPLHF
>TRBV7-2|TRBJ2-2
CASSLSGGAANTGELFF
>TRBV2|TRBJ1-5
CASRQGRDNQPQHF
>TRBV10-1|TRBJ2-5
CAITNGETQYF
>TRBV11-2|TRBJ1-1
CASSRQTGRGSTEAFF
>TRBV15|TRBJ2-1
CATRRGGSYNEQFF
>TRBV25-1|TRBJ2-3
CASSGGAGRGSTDTQYF
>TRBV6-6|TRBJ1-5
CASRPSLNQPQHF
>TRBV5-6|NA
CASSSVRERGNYEQYF
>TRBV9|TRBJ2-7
CASSAGGGTYEQYF
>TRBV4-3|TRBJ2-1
CASSQDLGREQFF
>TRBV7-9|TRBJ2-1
CASSHDRAGSFYNEQFF
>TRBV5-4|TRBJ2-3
CASSREGRAPSTDTQYF
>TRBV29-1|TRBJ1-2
CSGRQGAGYGYTF
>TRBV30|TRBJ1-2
CAWSERQPPYGYTF
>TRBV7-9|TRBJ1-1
CASSLQGGTEAFF
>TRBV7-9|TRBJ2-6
CASSLGPTSGANVLTF